These 21 T cell receptor beta chains came from one sample sequenced in a study of siplizumab effects on memory and regulatory T cells. Libraries were prepared by immunoSEQ multiplex PCR; TCRdb keeps only in-frame clonotypes and omits some of them. The data show roughly 100,000 clones, 85% to 95% seen once. Material: CD4+ T cells sorted from blood. The receptors were sampled from a human donor in good health.

V usage is TRBV4-2 and J usage is TRBJ2-4; 9 nucleotides line up with TRBD1. Trimming removed 2 bases from V and 0 bases from J; junction bases left unmatched: 5. The CDR3 consists of 17 residues. Germline V lookup: CDR1 LGHNA, CDR2 YNFKEQ. CDR3: CASSQTGTGRAKNIQYF. CDR3 in DNA: TGTGCCAGCAGCCAAACCGGGACAGGGCGAGCCAAAAACATTCAGTACTTC.

The gene calls are TRBV19 and TRBJ1-6, with 8 bases aligning to TRBD1. The V and J ends lost 0 bases and 8 bases, in that order; junction bases with no gene match: 3. The CDR3 loop spans 15 amino acids. Germline CDR1 LNHDA, CDR2 SQIVND (reference sequence). Here the CDR3 DNA reads TGTGCCAGTAGTATAGACCCAGGGGGCGATTCACCCCTCCACTTT. It encodes CASSIDPGGDSPLHF.

The V gene is TRBV5-1, the J gene TRBJ2-1; TRBD2 agrees at 7 bases. Looked up from germline, CDR1 is SGHRS and CDR2 is YFSETQ. The length of the CDR3 is 13 residues. J gave up 10 bases and V 2 bases, and 6 bases lay outside the gene matches. CDR3 nucleotides: TGCGCCAGCAGCTTAGGCCCGGGGGGAGAGCAGTTCTTC. As protein: CASSLGPGGEQFF.

The V and J genes are TRBV7-2 and TRBJ1-1; TRBD1 agrees at 7 bases. V lost 2 bases to trimming and J lost 0 bases; unmatched junction nucleotides: 12. The CDR3 has 18 residues. Per the germline V gene, CDR1 is SGHTA and CDR2 is FQGNSA. The CDR3 coding sequence is TGTGCCAGCAGCTTACCTAAGGGACAGAAAATCATGAACACTGAAGCTTTCTTT. Protein sequence: CASSLPKGQKIMNTEAFF.

A single count supports this clone. The V gene is TRBV5-6, the J gene TRBJ2-5, with no clear D. CDR3 size: 14 residues. Trimming removed 0 bases from V and 1 base from J, with 7 bases in between. In germline, CDR1 is SGHDT, CDR2 YYEEEE. The chain's CDR3 is CASSLGGFQETQYF. DNA of the CDR3: TGTGCCAGCAGCTTGGGCGGATTCCAAGAGACCCAGTACTTC.

The V call is TRBV25-1, the J call TRBJ1-2; the D gene is possibly TRBD1 (5 bases). Deletions cut 3 bases from V and 6 bases from J, with 11 bases between. The CDR3 has 13 residues. Germline loops: CDR1 MGHDK, CDR2 SYGVNS. The CDR3 nucleotides read TGTGCCAGCAGTGAGGCGGGCAGGGATGGCTACACCTTC. It translates to CASSEAGRDGYTF.

This chain connects TRBV5-1 to TRBJ1-5; a weak D match, TRBD1 (5 bases). The CDR3 length is 13 residues. Per germline, CDR1 SGHRS and CDR2 YFSETQ. The germline V and J ends were trimmed by 4 bases and 5 bases, with 10 bases remaining between them. CDR3 sequence: CASSKQGDQPQHF. The CDR3, as DNA: TGCGCCAGCAGCAAACAAGGGGATCAGCCCCAGCATTTT. The whole variable domain, remainder taken from reference TRBV5-1 and TRBJ1-5, is KAGVTQTPRYLIKTRGQQVTLSCSPISGHRSVSWYQQTPGQGLQFLFEYFSETQRNKGNFPGRFSGRQFSNSRSEMNVSTLELGDSALYLCASSKQGDQPQHFGDGTRLSIL.

The count of this clone is one. This chain uses TRBV30 with TRBJ1-2; D is ambiguous. The CDR3 extends over 14 amino acids. Between the trimmed V and J ends, which lost 2 bases and 5 bases, there was a span of 15 bases. Germline lookup yields CDR1 GTSNPN and CDR2 SVGIG (reference sequence). The CDR3 region is CAWSTSPSTYGYTF. The CDR3 bases are TGTGCCTGGAGTACGTCGCCGAGCACTTATGGCTACACCTTC.

The V gene is TRBV30, the J gene TRBJ1-1; D is unclear. In germline, CDR1 is GTSNPN, CDR2 SVGIG (reference sequence). V shed 4 bases and J shed 7 bases, with 10 bases lying between them. The CDR3 loop spans 11 amino acids. The CDR3 reads CAWIPPGEAFF. The CDR3 DNA reads as TGTGCCTGGATACCTCCGGGTGAAGCTTTCTTT.

The chain combines TRBV7-6 with TRBJ2-1; maybe TRBD2 (6 bases). The CDR3 length is 14 residues. Germline V gene sequence: CDR1 SGHVS, CDR2 FNYEAQ. With 0 bases removed from V and 6 bases from J, the gap between germline ends came to 9 bases. For the CDR3, the DNA is TGTGCCAGCAGCTTAGCGCGGGGAGCCAATGAGCAGTTCTTC. Amino acid sequence: CASSLARGANEQFF.

The chain uses TRBV5-1 and TRBJ1-1; no definite D call. With 5 bases removed from V and 4 bases from J, the gap between germline ends came to 15 bases. CDR1 SGHRS and CDR2 YFSETQ come from the germline V gene. This CDR3 has 14 amino acids. The CDR3 loop reads CASSEWQDATEAFF. The CDR3 bases are TGCGCCAGCAGTGAGTGGCAGGACGCCACTGAAGCTTTCTTT.

The chain combines TRBV15 with TRBJ1-2; D is perhaps TRBD1 (5 bases). Between the trimmed V and J ends, which lost 0 bases and 8 bases, there was a span of 10 bases. The V gene's germline CDR1 is LNHNV and CDR2 YYDKDF (reference sequence). The CDR3 is made up of 13 amino acids. This CDR3 reads CATSRDEGLGYTF. The CDR3, as DNA: TGTGCCACCAGCAGAGATGAGGGGCTGGGCTACACCTTC.

The chain joins TRBV6-1 to TRBJ2-3, with 13 positions matching TRBD2. This CDR3 has 15 amino acids. The V gene's germline CDR1 is MNHNS and CDR2 SASEGT. V lost 6 bases and J lost 6; bases outside the gene matches: 6. The CDR3 DNA sequence: TGTGCCAGCAGCCGACTAGCGGGGGGATCGGATACGCAGTATTTT. Translation gives CASSRLAGGSDTQYF.

The CDR3 sequence is CASSLGTGELFF. CDR3 DNA sequence: TGTGCCAGCAGCTTAGGGACCGGGGAGCTGTTTTTT. The rearrangement links TRBV7-3 to TRBJ2-2; D is unresolved. The V gene lost 2 bases and the J gene lost 5 bases, with 3 bases spanning the gap. The CDR3 length is 12 residues. The germline CDR1 and CDR2 sequences are SGHTA and FQGTGA.

The chain has TRBV9 and TRBJ2-7, with D perhaps given as TRBD1 or TRBD2 (9 bases each). V was pared by 0 bases and J by 1 base, with 17 bases between. CDR1 and CDR2 (germline): SGDLS, YYNGEE. The CDR3 length is 17 residues. CDR3 coding DNA: TGTGCCAGCAGCGTAGGGGCTAGCGGGACAGGGTCCTACGAGCAGTACTTC. Translating it yields CASSVGASGTGSYEQYF.

The chain links TRBV5-8 to TRBJ1-5; D is undetermined. Trimming left V 2 bases short and J 2 bases short, with 14 bases between. Germline CDR1 reads SGHTS; CDR2 reads YDEGEE. The CDR3 is 16 amino acids. The DNA for the CDR3 is TGTGCCAGCAGCTTCACGTGGTCCTGGGGCAATCAGCCCCAGCATTTT. This sequence encodes CASSFTWSWGNQPQHF.

The chain carries TRBV2 and TRBJ1-4, with a possible D match to TRBD1 (6 bases). V lost 8 bases to trimming and J lost 4 bases, with 17 bases between them. Germline lookup yields CDR1 SNHLY and CDR2 FYNNEI. This CDR3 comprises 15 residues. CDR3 region: CASGAQGQVNEKLFF. The DNA of the CDR3 is TGTGCCAGCGGTGCACAGGGCCAGGTTAATGAAAAACTGTTTTTT.

V usage is TRBV9 and J usage is TRBJ2-4, with 8 bases lining up with TRBD1. The CDR3 is 16 residues long. The germline V gene has CDR1 SGDLS and CDR2 YYNGEE. V gave up 0 bases and J gave up 6 bases; unmatched junction bases: 8. The DNA for the CDR3 is TGTGCCAGCAGCGTAGCGGGGGACAGGCCCCCAAACATTCAGTACTTC. Translated, it gives CASSVAGDRPPNIQYF. The whole variable domain, filled in from reference TRBV9 and TRBJ2-4, reads DSGVTQTPKHLITATGQRVTLRCSPRSGDLSVYWYQQSLDQGLQFLIQYYNGEERAKGNILERFSAQQFPDLHSELNLSSLELGDSALYFCASSVAGDRPPNIQYFGAGTRLSVL.

This chain joins TRBV19 and TRBJ2-1; TRBD1 or TRBD2 may be the D gene (5 bases each). The CDR3 runs 13 residues. The ends were cut back, 2 bases at V and 6 bases at J, with 8 bases in the middle. The germline V gene has CDR1 LNHDA and CDR2 SQIVND (reference sequence). Written as DNA, the CDR3 is TGTGCCAGTAGTATAAATGGGGGCAATGAGCAGTTCTTC. This sequence encodes CASSINGGNEQFF.

J is TRBJ1-5 and V is TRBV5-6; D possibly corresponds to TRBD1 (6 bases). Germline values: CDR1 SGHDT, CDR2 YYEEEE. This CDR3 spans 15 amino acids. With 1 base removed from V and 1 base from J, the gap between germline ends came to 9 bases. As DNA, the CDR3 is TGTGCCAGCAGCTTGACGGGGGCGAGCAATCAGCCCCAGCATTTT. Protein product: CASSLTGASNQPQHF.

The chain links TRBV5-1 to TRBJ2-2; weak D call: TRBD1 (7 bases). The V gene lost 0 bases and the J gene lost 4 bases, with 13 bases spanning the gap. The germline V gene has CDR1 SGHRS and CDR2 YFSETQ. The CDR3 has 16 amino acids. The CDR3 nucleotides read TGCGCCAGCAGCTTGGCCGGGACAGCGGGCACCGGGGAGCTGTTTTTT. It translates to CASSLAGTAGTGELFF. Filled out from reference TRBV5-1 and TRBJ2-2, the complete variable domain reads KAGVTQTPRYLIKTRGQQVTLSCSPISGHRSVSWYQQTPGQGLQFLFEYFSETQRNKGNFPGRFSGRQFSNSRSEMNVSTLELGDSALYLCASSLAGTAGTGELFFGEGSRLTVL.